The 16 T cell receptor beta chains reported below all come from one sample, sequenced in a study of T cells in Graves' hyperthyroidism and ophthalmopathy. RNA transcripts yielded amplified TCR beta CDR3 regions. Using the HTBI primer set, a first-round RT-PCR was run on the TCR CDR3. MiXCR, applied by TCRdb to the multiplex PCR reads, yields one record per CDR3 protein. The sample yields 550,000 to 700,000 distinct CDR3 sequences, around 45% seen once. Sample: peripheral blood or thyroid tissue (not recorded which). The receptors were gathered from an adult woman with Graves' disease, either hyperthyroidism or ophthalmopathy (not recorded which).

This clonotype was counted ten times or more. This chain connects TRBV5-1 to TRBJ2-5; TRBD2 agrees at 13 bases. The CDR3 has 15 amino acids. CDR1 SGHRS and CDR2 YFSETQ come from the germline V gene. The J segment lost 5 bases and the V segment lost 3 bases, leaving 4 bases of the junction unmatched. Here the CDR3 DNA reads TGCGCCAGCAGCTGGACTAGCGGGAGAACTGAGACCCAGTACTTC. Its protein is CASSWTSGRTETQYF.

This clonotype was counted at least ten times. This sequence joins TRBV18 and TRBJ1-2; D unresolved. The CDR3 runs 12 residues. V shed 2 bases and J shed 8 bases, with 9 bases lying between them. The germline CDR1 and CDR2 sequences are KGHSH and LQKENI. CDR3 amino acids: CASSPGERGYTF. The CDR3 DNA sequence: TGTGCCAGCTCACCAGGGGAGAGAGGCTACACCTTC.

This clonotype appeared once. The genes are TRBV10-3 and TRBJ2-1, with 8 bases that match TRBD1. CDR3 length: 14 residues. V was pared by 6 bases and J by 5 bases, with 6 bases of the junction left unmatched. Germline-derived CDR1 and CDR2 are ENHRY and SYGVKD. The CDR3 DNA is TGTGCCATCAGCCGGACAGGGTACGACAATGAGCAGTTCTTC. Its protein is CAISRTGYDNEQFF.

This clonotype has a handful of counts. This sequence joins TRBV24-1 and TRBJ1-1, with D uncertain. Germline CDR1 and CDR2: KGHDR and SFDVKD. This CDR3 region has 9 residues. The V end was cut by 12 bases, the J end by 5 bases, with 6 bases between. The CDR3 sequence: CARGTEAFF. The DNA of the CDR3 is TGTGCCCGGGGAACTGAAGCTTTCTTT.

This clonotype was seen many times. The chain combines TRBV7-9 with TRBJ1-2; 7 nucleotides align to TRBD1. Germline loops: CDR1 SEHNR, CDR2 FQNEAQ (reference sequence). The CDR3 consists of 15 residues. The ends lost 4 bases at V and 3 bases at J; junction bases unmatched: 8. In nucleotides, the CDR3 is TGTGCCAGCAGCTCAAGTGGACAGGCCTACTATGGCTACACCTTC. Residues: CASSSSGQAYYGYTF. Complete variable domain (other parts from reference TRBV7-9 and TRBJ1-2): DTGVSQNPRHKITKRGQNVTFRCDPISEHNRLYWYRQTLGQGPEFLTYFQNEAQLEKSRLLSDRFSAERPKGSFSTLEIQRTEQGDSAMYLCASSSSGQAYYGYTFGSGTRLTVV.

V gene TRBV5-1 combines with J gene TRBJ1-5; D call uncertain. Germline-derived CDR1 and CDR2 are SGHRS and YFSETQ. The CDR3 length is 15 residues. Trimming shortened V by 4 bases and J by 0 bases, and 11 bases separated the two germline ends. CDR3 residues: CASSRSGGSNQPQHF. The CDR3, as DNA: TGCGCCAGCAGCCGGTCGGGTGGTAGCAATCAGCCCCAGCATTTT.

The CDR3 loop is CASRSGVGWRSPLHF. CDR3 in DNA: TGTGCCAGCAGGTCAGGGGTCGGATGGCGGTCACCCCTCCACTTT. The chain joins TRBV5-6 to TRBJ1-6, with D possibly matching TRBD1 (6 bases). The CDR3 sequence is 15 residues long. CDR1 SGHDT and CDR2 YYEEEE come from the germline V gene. Trimming took 5 bases from V and 10 from J, leaving 19 bases between them. Complete variable domain (other parts from reference TRBV5-6 and TRBJ1-6): DAGVTQSPTHLIKTRGQQVTLRCSPKSGHDTVSWYQQALGQGPQFIFQYYEEEERQRGNFPDRFSGHQFPNYSSELNVNALLLGDSALYLCASRSGVGWRSPLHFGNGTRLTVT.

The chain combines TRBV10-3 with TRBJ2-7; a possible D gene is TRBD2 (6 bases). From germline, CDR1 is ENHRY and CDR2 SYGVKD. The V end lost 6 bases, the J end lost 6 bases, and 21 bases lay between the germline ends. The CDR3 has 15 amino acids. The DNA of the CDR3 is TGTGCCATCAGCCATAGCGGACACAAAAGGGGCGAGCAGTACTTC. Amino acids: CAISHSGHKRGEQYF.

This clonotype appeared many times. The chain carries TRBV6-1 and TRBJ2-7; 10 bases line up with TRBD2. Per the germline V gene, CDR1 is MNHNS and CDR2 is SASEGT. CDR3 length equals 15 residues. V lost 2 bases to trimming and J lost 5 bases; unmatched junction nucleotides: 6. The CDR3 reads CASSELAGEHNEQYF. Here the CDR3 DNA reads TGTGCCAGCAGTGAACTAGCGGGAGAGCACAACGAGCAGTACTTC.

In regard to this clonotype: One end of the junction fails to match germline, which may point to a read error. This rearrangement joins TRBV7-8 to TRBJ1-2, with D tentatively TRBD1 (5 bases). The germline V gene has CDR1 SGHVS and CDR2 FQNEAQ. This CDR3 has 11 residues. CDR3 sequence: CASSSGNGYAF. The CDR3 DNA reads as TGTGCCAGCAGCTCAGGGAACGGCTACGCCTTC.

The chain couples TRBV7-9 to TRBJ2-7, with a tentative D call TRBD1 (6 bases). This CDR3 spans 12 amino acids. From germline, CDR1 is SEHNR and CDR2 FQNEAQ (reference sequence). CDR3: CASSFGQKSLVV. The CDR3 bases are TGTGCCAGCAGCTTCGGACAGAAGAGCCTAGTCGTC.

The chain joins TRBV7-9 to TRBJ1-2, with D perhaps TRBD1 (6 bases). This CDR3 has 15 amino acids. The V gene's germline CDR1 is SEHNR and CDR2 FQNEAQ (reference sequence). Trimming shortened V by 5 bases and J by 1 base, and 14 bases separated the two germline ends. The CDR3 DNA is TGTGCCAGCAGCCCAGCGGGGGCCAGTAACTATGGCTACACCTTC. This sequence encodes CASSPAGASNYGYTF.

There are a few counts of this clonotype. The chain recombines TRBV7-9 with TRBJ2-6; no firm D call. The germline V and J ends were trimmed by 1 base and 3 bases, with 7 bases remaining between them. The CDR3 consists of 15 residues. Germline V CDR1 and CDR2: SEHNR, FQNEAQ (reference sequence). Written as DNA, the CDR3 is TGTGCCAGCAGCTTAGGGAGTGATGGGGCCAACGTCCTGACTTTC. Its translation: CASSLGSDGANVLTF.

The sample holds many counts of this clonotype. The chain couples TRBV19 to TRBJ1-3; no reliable D call. Germline V lookup: CDR1 LNHDA, CDR2 SQIVND (reference sequence). The CDR3 extends over 16 amino acids. V was cut by 3 bases and J by 1 base, with 13 bases left in between. This CDR3 reads CASSISGSLSGNTIYF. DNA for the CDR3: TGTGCCAGTAGTATCTCCGGGAGTCTATCTGGAAACACCATATATTTT.

This clonotype has at least ten counts. This chain links TRBV19 with TRBJ2-7; D is undetermined. The CDR3 consists of 14 residues. Germline CDR1 is LNHDA and CDR2 is SQIVND (reference sequence). V was cut by 2 bases and J by 4 bases, with 12 bases left in between. CDR3 protein: CASSITVKGYEQYF. The CDR3 region has the DNA TGTGCCAGTAGTATAACGGTGAAGGGTTACGAGCAGTACTTC.

This clonotype occurred once. The rearrangement uses TRBV2 and TRBJ2-5; 10 positions match TRBD2. Germline assignment: CDR1 SNHLY and CDR2 FYNNEI. The V gene end was trimmed by 8 bases and the J gene end by 5 bases; junction bases not matched to a gene: 8. The CDR3 is 14 residues long. The CDR3 sequence: CASQREGRAETQYF. CDR3 sequence (DNA): TGTGCCAGCCAGCGGGAGGGCCGGGCGGAGACCCAGTACTTC.